These T cell receptor beta chains were read from a single sample in a study of cytomegalovirus exposure and HLA in healthy donors. Profiling relied on immunoSEQ multiplex PCR, and the TCRdb table lists in-frame clones only, not all of them. The sample lists under 200,000 clones, roughly 73% occurring once. The sequenced material came from PBMCs. These receptors all come from a woman in her thirties in good health and CMV-seronegative. CDR3s include the opening cysteine and the closing phenylalanine or tryptophan. Fields, in order: D gene, J gene, clone size, V gene, CDR3 protein, CDR3 DNA. D genes are given only for firm matches. Clone size is stated in some rows and not others, as once, few, many or a class when expanded.

d_gene: .
j_gene: TRBJ2-7
abundance: .
v_gene: TRBV21-1
CDR3aa: CASMVGREGREQYF
CDR3nt: TGTGCCAGCATGGTCGGGCGGGAGGGCCGGGAGCAGTACTTC

d_gene: .
j_gene: TRBJ1-3
abundance: .
v_gene: TRBV7-2
CDR3aa: CASSLEGLSGNTIYF
CDR3nt: TGTGCCAGCAGCTTAGAGGGGCTCTCTGGAAACACCATATATTTT

d_gene: TRBD1
j_gene: TRBJ2-3
abundance: .
v_gene: TRBV15
CDR3aa: CATSRHSGQADTQYF
CDR3nt: TGTGCCACCAGCAGACACTCGGGACAGGCAGATACGCAGTATTTT

d_gene: TRBD2
j_gene: TRBJ2-7
abundance: .
v_gene: TRBV29-1
CDR3aa: CSVVVGLASYEQYF
CDR3nt: TGCAGCGTTGTTGTCGGACTAGCCTCCTACGAGCAGTACTTC

d_gene: .
j_gene: TRBJ2-2
abundance: .
v_gene: TRBV5-6
CDR3aa: CASSKINQINTGELFF
CDR3nt: TGTGCCAGCAGCAAAATTAATCAGATCAACACCGGGGAGCTGTTTTTT

d_gene: .
j_gene: TRBJ2-7
abundance: .
v_gene: TRBV7-8
CDR3aa: CASSLQGPYEQYF
CDR3nt: TGTGCCAGCAGCTTACAGGGTCCCTACGAGCAGTACTTC

d_gene: TRBD1
j_gene: TRBJ1-1
abundance: .
v_gene: TRBV11-2
CDR3aa: CAEKDRGTEAFF
CDR3nt: TGTGCCGAAAAGGACAGGGGGACTGAAGCTTTCTTT

d_gene: TRBD1
j_gene: TRBJ1-1
abundance: .
v_gene: TRBV19
CDR3aa: CASTQDRDSTEAFF
CDR3nt: TGTGCCAGTACTCAAGACAGGGACAGCACTGAAGCTTTCTTT

d_gene: .
j_gene: TRBJ2-5
abundance: .
v_gene: TRBV9
CDR3aa: CASSALGDFSTQYF
CDR3nt: TGTGCCAGCAGCGCACTAGGGGACTTCTCGACCCAGTACTTC

d_gene: .
j_gene: TRBJ2-1
abundance: .
v_gene: TRBV29-1
CDR3aa: CSVGDDRRYNEQFF
CDR3nt: TGCAGCGTTGGAGATGACAGGCGGTACAATGAGCAGTTCTTC

d_gene: .
j_gene: TRBJ2-3
abundance: .
v_gene: TRBV27
CDR3aa: CASSLPPGGLAQDTQYF
CDR3nt: TGTGCCAGCAGTTTACCCCCCGGCGGGTTGGCACAAGATACGCAGTATTTT

d_gene: .
j_gene: TRBJ2-1
abundance: .
v_gene: TRBV18
CDR3aa: CASSTGTGPGEQFF
CDR3nt: TGTGCCAGCTCGACCGGGACTGGACCCGGTGAGCAGTTCTTC

d_gene: .
j_gene: TRBJ2-5
abundance: .
v_gene: TRBV5-1
CDR3aa: CASITYPHLWRGGETQYF
CDR3nt: TGCGCCAGCATCACATACCCCCATCTATGGCGGGGAGGAGAGACCCAGTACTTC

d_gene: .
j_gene: TRBJ2-7
abundance: .
v_gene: TRBV5-4
CDR3aa: CASSHGVKIYEQYF
CDR3nt: TGTGCCAGCAGCCACGGGGTGAAAATCTACGAGCAGTACTTC

d_gene: TRBD2
j_gene: TRBJ2-1
abundance: .
v_gene: TRBV7-3
CDR3aa: CASSPPLAGYNEQFF
CDR3nt: TGTGCCAGCAGCCCCCCCCTAGCGGGGTACAATGAGCAGTTCTTC

d_gene: TRBD2
j_gene: TRBJ2-3
abundance: .
v_gene: TRBV6-1
CDR3aa: CASSEALAGGADTQYF
CDR3nt: TGTGCCAGCAGTGAAGCCCTAGCGGGGGGCGCGGATACGCAGTATTTT

d_gene: TRBD1
j_gene: TRBJ2-7
abundance: .
v_gene: TRBV7-9
CDR3aa: CASSLWTGGSYEQYF
CDR3nt: TGTGCCAGCAGCCTATGGACAGGGGGCTCCTACGAGCAGTACTTC

d_gene: TRBD1
j_gene: TRBJ1-1
abundance: .
v_gene: TRBV7-3
CDR3aa: CASSWRQGTEAFF
CDR3nt: TGTGCCAGCAGCTGGAGACAGGGCACTGAAGCTTTCTTT

d_gene: .
j_gene: TRBJ2-1
abundance: .
v_gene: TRBV7-3
CDR3aa: CASSLTTYNEQFF
CDR3nt: TGTGCCAGCAGCTTGACTACCTACAATGAGCAGTTCTTC

d_gene: TRBD1
j_gene: TRBJ2-7
abundance: .
v_gene: TRBV29-1
CDR3aa: CSVVRDRESEQYF
CDR3nt: TGCAGCGTTGTTCGGGACAGGGAGTCCGAGCAGTACTTC

d_gene: TRBD1
j_gene: TRBJ1-1
abundance: .
v_gene: TRBV7-8
CDR3aa: CASSLAYDREEAFF
CDR3nt: TGTGCCAGCAGCTTAGCCTACGACAGGGAGGAAGCTTTCTTT

d_gene: .
j_gene: TRBJ1-1
abundance: .
v_gene: TRBV9
CDR3aa: CASSVARGNTEAFF
CDR3nt: TGTGCCAGCAGCGTAGCCCGGGGGAACACTGAAGCTTTCTTT

d_gene: TRBD1
j_gene: TRBJ1-1
abundance: .
v_gene: TRBV15
CDR3aa: CATSTRTGNTEAFF
CDR3nt: TGTGCCACCAGCACACGGACAGGGAACACTGAAGCTTTCTTT

d_gene: TRBD2
j_gene: TRBJ2-7
abundance: .
v_gene: TRBV4-1
CDR3aa: CASSFEWASGNYEQYF
CDR3nt: TGCGCCAGCAGCTTCGAATGGGCTAGCGGAAACTACGAGCAGTACTTC

d_gene: TRBD1
j_gene: TRBJ2-2
abundance: .
v_gene: TRBV30
CDR3aa: CAWGTGTGSIRNTGELFF
CDR3nt: TGTGCCTGGGGTACCGGGACAGGGTCCATCCGGAACACCGGGGAGCTGTTTTTT

d_gene: .
j_gene: TRBJ1-1
abundance: .
v_gene: TRBV18
CDR3aa: CASSRGNGWNTEAFF
CDR3nt: TGTGCCAGCTCACGAGGTAACGGATGGAACACTGAAGCTTTCTTT

d_gene: .
j_gene: TRBJ2-2
abundance: .
v_gene: TRBV12-5
CDR3aa: CASGLQNTGELFF
CDR3nt: TGTGCTAGTGGTTTGCAAAACACCGGGGAGCTGTTTTTT

d_gene: TRBD1
j_gene: TRBJ1-5
abundance: .
v_gene: TRBV19
CDR3aa: CASSQRGQGRNQPQHF
CDR3nt: TGTGCCAGTAGCCAGAGGGGACAGGGCCGGAATCAGCCCCAGCATTTT

d_gene: TRBD2
j_gene: TRBJ2-7
abundance: .
v_gene: TRBV5-5
CDR3aa: CASTVTTSGHEQYF
CDR3nt: TGTGCCAGCACGGTTACGACTAGCGGCCACGAGCAGTACTTC

d_gene: .
j_gene: TRBJ1-1
abundance: once
v_gene: TRBV9
CDR3aa: CASSVAAGDNTEAFF
CDR3nt: TGTGCCAGCAGCGTAGCTGCGGGGGACAACACTGAAGCTTTCTTT

d_gene: TRBD2
j_gene: TRBJ2-3
abundance: few
v_gene: TRBV19
CDR3aa: CASSIKAGYTDTQYF
CDR3nt: TGTGCCAGTAGTATAAAAGCGGGGTACACAGATACGCAGTATTTT

d_gene: TRBD2
j_gene: TRBJ2-7
abundance: few
v_gene: TRBV6-1
CDR3aa: CASSEEGLASGRYEQYF
CDR3nt: TGTGCCAGCAGTGAAGAAGGTTTGGCTAGCGGGAGGTACGAGCAGTACTTC

d_gene: .
j_gene: TRBJ1-2
abundance: .
v_gene: TRBV9
CDR3aa: CASSVGAGVGGYTF
CDR3nt: TGTGCCAGCAGCGTAGGGGCGGGGGTTGGTGGCTACACCTTC

d_gene: .
j_gene: TRBJ2-2
abundance: few
v_gene: TRBV7-8
CDR3aa: CASKVPGTKNTGELFF
CDR3nt: TGTGCCAGTAAGGTTCCCGGGACAAAGAACACCGGGGAGCTGTTTTTT

d_gene: TRBD2
j_gene: TRBJ2-3
abundance: .
v_gene: TRBV10-3
CDR3aa: CAISETSVPRTDTQYF
CDR3nt: TGTGCCATCAGTGAAACTAGCGTACCGCGCACAGATACGCAGTATTTT

d_gene: .
j_gene: TRBJ1-4
abundance: .
v_gene: TRBV2
CDR3aa: CASSPMVRGNEKLFF
CDR3nt: TGTGCCAGCAGCCCTATGGTACGGGGGAATGAAAAACTGTTTTTT

d_gene: TRBD1
j_gene: TRBJ1-5
abundance: .
v_gene: TRBV19
CDR3aa: CASSTDRGLNQPQHF
CDR3nt: TGTGCCAGTAGTACGGACAGGGGGCTCAATCAGCCCCAGCATTTT

d_gene: .
j_gene: TRBJ1-1
abundance: .
v_gene: TRBV4-2
CDR3aa: CASSPLPVGNTEAFF
CDR3nt: TGTGCCAGCAGCCCTTTACCGGTCGGGAACACTGAAGCTTTCTTT

d_gene: TRBD2
j_gene: TRBJ2-7
abundance: .
v_gene: TRBV5-8
CDR3aa: CASSLVWGLAGVGEQYF
CDR3nt: TGTGCCAGCAGCTTGGTTTGGGGACTAGCGGGAGTGGGGGAGCAGTACTTC

d_gene: .
j_gene: TRBJ2-2
abundance: .
v_gene: TRBV11-3
CDR3aa: CASSSSTRTANTGELFF
CDR3nt: TGTGCCAGCAGCTCCTCTACTCGGACAGCCAACACCGGGGAGCTGTTTTTT